The 28 T cell receptor beta chains in this list originate from one sample, sequenced in a study of T cells in women clearing cervical HPV infection. TCRdb's copy holds only in-frame clones and misses some; the assay was immunoSEQ multiplex PCR. The sample data list around 8,800 clones. The source material was blood buffy coat. The source is a woman between 18 and 70 years old with a cervical HPV16 infection that either progressed to CIN3+ or cleared (not recorded which).

In regard to this clone: The read stops 3 residues short of the end of the CDR3; the missing end is completed from the germline J gene. The V call is TRBV7-9, the J call TRBJ2-7; possible D gene TRBD1, 6 bases. V was trimmed by 5 bases and J by 3 bases, leaving 14 bases between them. Germline CDR1 and CDR2: SEHNR and FQNEAQ (reference sequence). The CDR3 sequence is 14 residues long. CDR3 loop: CASSPQGLGYEQYF. The sequenced CDR3 bases are TGTGCCAGCAGCCCACAGGGTCTGGGCTACGAG.

A word on this clone: The CDR3 goes on 3 residues after the read ends, and that part is filled in from the germline J gene. The V call is TRBV7-2, the J call TRBJ1-2; 7 positions agree with TRBD1. Germline values: CDR1 SGHTA, CDR2 FQGNSA. The CDR3 runs to 14 residues. The DNA read from the CDR3 is TGTGCCAGCAGCTATCGACAGGGTCCTAACGAC. This gives the protein CASSYRQGPND. The CDR3 as a whole reads CASSYRQGPNDYTF.

Comments on this clone: The CDR3 end falls 3 residues outside the read, so it is completed with the germline J gene. The chain has TRBV2 and TRBJ2-1, with D tentatively TRBD2 (6 bases). Looked up from germline, CDR1 is SNHLY and CDR2 is FYNNEI. V was trimmed by 3 bases and J by 8 bases, leaving 14 bases between them. The CDR3 has 14 residues. The sequenced CDR3 bases are TGTGCCAGCAGTGAGAGGGACTTAGTCCATGAG. This gives the protein CASSERDLVHE. The full CDR3 protein reads CASSERDLVHEQFF.

Note on this clone: The read gets to within 3 residues of the CDR3 end, and the germline J gene fills in the rest. This chain links TRBV5-5 with TRBJ2-3; D unclear. The CDR3 is 12 residues long. V lost 2 bases and J lost 6, with 7 bases in between. Germline CDR1 reads SGHKS; CDR2 reads YYEKEE (reference sequence). CDR3 protein: CASSFSRDTQYF. The sequenced CDR3 bases are TGTGCCAGCAGCTTCTCGCGGGATACG.

Concerning this clone itself: The junction does not match germline at one end; this may be a read error. The read comes to an end 3 residues before the CDR3 does, leaving the germline J gene to fill in the end. The V and J genes are TRBV2 and TRBJ1-1, with 8 nucleotides matching TRBD1. The germline V gene encodes CDR1 SNHLY and CDR2 FYNNEI. This CDR3 region has 14 residues. CDR3 DNA (partial): TGTGCCAGCAGGGAAGACAGGGGTTTCACTGAA. Residues: CASREDRGFTE. The complete CDR3 reads CASREDRGFTEAFF.

Details on this clone: The sequence runs out 3 residues before the end of the CDR3; the remainder is reconstructed from the germline J gene. The gene calls are TRBV16 and TRBJ2-7; TRBD1 matches 11 bases. With 4 bases clipped from V and 4 bases from J, the junction kept 6 bases outside the gene matches. The germline V gene has CDR1 KGHSY and CDR2 FQNENV. There are 15 residues in the CDR3. The CDR3 spells CASSPTGTGGYEQYF. CDR3 DNA, as far as it was read: TGTGCCAGCAGCCCAACCGGGACAGGGGGGTACGAG.

As regards this clone: Read data end 3 residues before the CDR3 end; the end is taken from the germline J gene. The V gene is TRBV7-8, the J gene TRBJ2-1; no firm D call. The CDR3 runs 15 residues. The V end lost 7 bases, the J end lost 9 bases, and 22 bases lay between the germline ends. Germline CDR1 and CDR2: SGHVS and FQNEAQ. The CDR3: CASIRLWSGAGEQFF. The DNA read from the CDR3 is TGTGCCAGCATCCGTCTATGGTCAGGTGCAGGTGAG.

As regards this clone: Sequencing ends 3 residues short of the CDR3 end; the germline J gene provides the rest. The chain uses TRBV19 and TRBJ2-3; no clear D. The CDR3 covers 13 residues. Germline V lookup: CDR1 LNHDA, CDR2 SQIVND (reference sequence). Partial CDR3 DNA: TGTGCCAGTAGCGTCACCTATACCGAGACG. Translating gives CASSVTYTET. The full CDR3 sequence reads CASSVTYTETQYF.

Considering frequency, this clone is medium-sized (0.01 to 0.1%). The missing CDR3 end, 3 residues past where the read stops, is filled in from the germline J gene. The chain employs TRBV11-2 and TRBJ2-2; 7 nucleotides align to TRBD1. V was pared by 6 bases and J by 7 bases, with 2 bases of the junction left unmatched. The CDR3 loop spans 12 amino acids. Germline CDR1 and CDR2: SGHAT and FQNNGV. The chain's CDR3 is CASSWTGGELFF. The DNA read from the CDR3 is TGTGCCAGCAGTTGGACAGGCGGGGAG.

Details on this clone: The observed sequence ends 3 residues before the CDR3 terminus, with the missing tail filled in from the germline J gene. This chain joins TRBV6-1 and TRBJ2-3; the D gene is possibly TRBD1 (5 bases). Germline CDR1 reads MNHNS; CDR2 reads SASEGT. There are 16 residues in the CDR3. CDR3 amino acids: CASSENSHRSNQPQYF. CDR3 DNA, as far as it was read: TGTGCCAGCAGTGAAAATTCGCACAGGAGCAATCAGCCG.

In regard to this clone: The read is 3 residues too short to cover the CDR3 end, so that end is filled in from the germline J gene. The J gene is TRBJ1-2, the V gene TRBV5-1; TRBD1 is a possible D gene (5 bases). The CDR3 is 13 residues long. Germline lookup yields CDR1 SGHRS and CDR2 YFSETQ. Here the CDR3 reads CASSLSGTMGYTF. Partial CDR3 DNA: TGCGCCAGCAGCTTGTCCGGGACTATGGGC.

To note about this clone: The read ends 3 residues shy of where the CDR3 ends; the end is completed using the germline J gene. The chain employs TRBV20-1 and TRBJ1-2; TRBD1 is a possible D gene (5 bases). Looked up from germline, CDR1 is DFQATT and CDR2 is SNEGSKA (reference sequence). V lost 2 bases and J 4 bases, leaving 11 bases between the germline ends. The CDR3 runs 13 residues. This CDR3 is CSARSREPYGYTF. Incomplete CDR3 DNA: TGCAGTGCTAGAAGCAGGGAACCCTATGGC.

Concerning this clone: The CDR3 end is not reached by the read, which stops 3 residues before it; the germline J gene fills it in. The genes are TRBV20-1 and TRBJ2-7; 11 nucleotides line up with TRBD2. Germline CDR1 is DFQATT and CDR2 is SNEGSKA (reference sequence). The junction had 9 bases not matched to a gene; V was cut back by 5 bases and J by 6 bases. This CDR3 has 14 amino acids. The covered CDR3 bases are TGCAGTGCTGCCCCGGGACTAGCGGACCCCGAG. The encoded protein is CSAAPGLADPE. The whole CDR3 reads CSAAPGLADPEQYF.

Turning to this clone: The read falls 3 residues short of the CDR3 end, and the missing part is taken from the germline J gene. The J gene is TRBJ1-2, the V gene TRBV7-2, with D unclear. V was trimmed by 1 base and J by 0 bases, leaving 6 bases between them. The CDR3 consists of 14 residues. Germline lookup yields CDR1 SGHTA and CDR2 FQGNSA. The CDR3 sequence is CASSLDPANYGYTF. The CDR3 bases that were read are TGTGCCAGCAGCTTAGATCCAGCTAACTATGGC.

Details on this clone: Read coverage stops 3 residues before the CDR3 terminus; the germline J gene supplies the remainder. This sequence joins TRBV7-6 and TRBJ1-2; 8 bases line up with TRBD1. Germline V gives CDR1 SGHVS, CDR2 FNYEAQ. The CDR3 has 16 amino acids. CDR3 DNA, as far as it was read: TGTGCCAGCAGCGCAATAGGGACAGGATACTCCTACGAC. Translation gives CASSAIGTGYSYD. In full, the CDR3 reads CASSAIGTGYSYDYTF. Drawing the rest from reference TRBV7-6 and TRBJ1-2, the complete variable domain is GAGVSQSPRYKVTKRGQDVALRCDPISGHVSLYWYRQALGQGPEFLTYFNYEAQQDKSGLPNDRFSAERPEGSISTLTIQRTEQRDSAMYRCASSAIGTGYSYDYTFGSGTRLTVV.

This clone is deemed medium-sized by its frequency. CDR3 sequence: CASSGNSGTDYGYTF. The covered CDR3 bases are TGTGCCAGCAGCGGGAACAGCGGGACGGATTATGGC. The chain couples TRBV5-6 to TRBJ1-2, with D possibly being TRBD1 (5 bases). The read halts 3 residues ahead of the CDR3 end, with the missing end drawn from the germline J gene. The length of the CDR3 is 15 residues. The ends were cut back, 4 bases at V and 5 bases at J, with 18 bases in the middle. Germline assignment: CDR1 SGHDT and CDR2 YYEEEE.

With regard to this clone: The sequence runs out 3 residues before the end of the CDR3; the remainder is reconstructed from the germline J gene. The gene calls are TRBV5-1 and TRBJ1-2, with a tentative D call TRBD1 (5 bases). In germline, CDR1 is SGHRS, CDR2 YFSETQ. The CDR3 is 14 residues long. The CDR3 sequence is CASSLTAGSYDYTF. The sequenced part of the CDR3 DNA is TGCGCCAGCAGCCTGACAGCAGGCTCCTACGAC.

Comments on this clone: The read is 3 residues too short to cover the CDR3 end, so that end is filled in from the germline J gene. This chain links TRBV20-1 with TRBJ1-1, with D perhaps matching TRBD1 (5 bases). This CDR3 comprises 16 residues. V lost 1 base and J 0 bases, leaving 15 bases between the germline ends. Germline CDR1 and CDR2: DFQATT and SNEGSKA (reference sequence). The CDR3 DNA, read in part, is TGCAGTGCTAGAGTATCGGGGGTCCATATGAACACTGAA. Its protein product is CSARVSGVHMNTE. The entire CDR3 protein is CSARVSGVHMNTEAFF.

Notes on this clone: Read coverage stops 3 residues before the CDR3 terminus; the germline J gene supplies the remainder. The chain recombines TRBV7-7 with TRBJ1-1; 8 bases align to TRBD1. The germline gives CDR1 SSHAT, CDR2 FNYEAQ (reference sequence). Unmatched junction bases numbered 2, after V lost 5 bases and J lost 3 bases. The CDR3 runs to 13 residues. The CDR3 here is CASSQDRDTEAFF. CDR3 DNA, as far as it was read: TGTGCCAGCAGCCAGGACAGGGACACTGAA.

In regard to this clone: The read ends 3 residues early relative to the CDR3; the germline J gene fills the gap. V gene TRBV2 combines with J gene TRBJ1-2; 7 nucleotides align to TRBD1. Looked up from germline, CDR1 is SNHLY and CDR2 is FYNNEI. The J segment lost 4 bases and the V segment lost 8 bases, leaving 4 bases of the junction unmatched. The CDR3 contains 12 residues. The CDR3 region is CASQGTVYGYTF. The DNA read from the CDR3 is TGTGCCAGCCAAGGGACAGTCTATGGC.

Concerning this clone itself: The read terminates 3 residues ahead of where the CDR3 ends, so the germline J gene completes it. Additional DNA sequences in this sample encode the identical CDR3. V usage is TRBV20-1 and J usage is TRBJ2-3; 8 bases line up with TRBD1. V was clipped by 6 bases and J by 1 base; unmatched bases: 6. From germline, CDR1 is DFQATT and CDR2 SNEGSKA (reference sequence). The length of the CDR3 is 14 residues. The CDR3 bases that were read are TGCAGTGCCGTGACAGGGGATGGCACAGATACG. Protein product: CSAVTGDGTDT. The entire CDR3 is CSAVTGDGTDTQYF.

Turning to this clone: Compared with germline, one end of the junction differs, possibly owing to a read error. The CDR3 extends 3 residues past the end of the read, so its final part is completed from the germline J gene. The V call is TRBV4-2, the J call TRBJ1-4; 7 nucleotides match TRBD1. In germline, CDR1 is LGHNA, CDR2 YNFKEQ. The CDR3 has 15 amino acids. The CDR3 DNA, read in part, is TGCGCCAGCAGCCAAGATACGACAGGGTACGAAAAA. This gives the protein CASSQDTTGYEK. The full-length CDR3 reads as CASSQDTTGYEKLFF.

Comments on this clone: The read ends 3 residues shy of where the CDR3 ends; the end is completed using the germline J gene. The chain carries TRBV7-2 and TRBJ2-4, with D unclear. The CDR3 is 14 amino acids. Germline V gene lookup returns CDR1 SGHTA and CDR2 FQGNSA. Trimming removed 5 bases at V and 0 bases at J, with 8 bases between. The CDR3 sequence is CASSPPVAKNIQYF. Incomplete CDR3 DNA: TGTGCCAGCAGCCCCCCTGTAGCCAAAAACATT.

Comment on this clone: The read terminates 3 residues ahead of where the CDR3 ends, so the germline J gene completes it. The V call is TRBV2, the J call TRBJ1-2, with unresolved D. Germline V gene data show CDR1 as SNHLY and CDR2 as FYNNEI. Trimming cost V 1 base and J 5 bases, with 11 bases left between them. The CDR3 runs 14 residues. The CDR3 DNA, read in part, is TGTGCCAGCAGTGAAGAGGGCAGGAGTTATGGC. Translating it yields CASSEEGRSYG. The whole CDR3 sequence reads CASSEEGRSYGYTF.

As for this clone: The read falls 3 residues short of the CDR3 end, and the missing part is taken from the germline J gene. The chain joins TRBV7-9 to TRBJ2-1; weak D call: TRBD1 (6 bases). Trimming removed 7 bases from V and 0 bases from J, with 7 bases in between. Germline V gene lookup returns CDR1 SEHNR and CDR2 FQNEAQ (reference sequence). The CDR3 contains 13 residues. Partial CDR3 DNA: TGTGCCAGCAAGACAGGCTCCTACAATGAG. It specifies CASKTGSYNE. The whole CDR3 sequence reads CASKTGSYNEQFF.

In terms of frequency, this clone is medium-sized (0.01 to 0.1%). The read finishes 3 residues shy of the CDR3 end, and the germline J gene is used to complete it. This rearrangement joins TRBV4-1 to TRBJ2-3; D is possibly TRBD1 (5 bases). CDR1 and CDR2 from the germline V gene are MGHRA and YSYEKL. V lost 7 bases to trimming and J lost 1 base, with 12 bases between them. The CDR3 extends over 14 amino acids. The DNA read from the CDR3 is TGCGCCAGCACCCCCCTAGGGGGCACAGATACG. As protein: CASTPLGGTDT. The complete CDR3 protein is CASTPLGGTDTQYF.

Concerning this clone itself: The CDR3 end is not reached by the read, which stops 3 residues before it; the germline J gene fills it in. The chain combines TRBV20-1 with TRBJ1-6, with D tentatively TRBD1 (6 bases). Trimming removed 5 bases at V and 10 bases at J, with 21 bases between. The germline V gene has CDR1 DFQATT and CDR2 SNEGSKA (reference sequence). The CDR3 length is 15 residues. The CDR3 bases that were read are TGCAGTGCTCCGCTTGGACAGATCGGGGCGTCACCC. Amino acids: CSAPLGQIGASP. The full-length CDR3 reads as CSAPLGQIGASPLHF.

This clone is large by frequency. The read finishes 3 residues shy of the CDR3 end, and the germline J gene is used to complete it. The V call is TRBV5-1, the J call TRBJ2-5; D unclear. Germline V gene lookup returns CDR1 SGHRS and CDR2 YFSETQ. Deletions cut 4 bases from V and 5 bases from J, with 21 bases between. The CDR3 has 16 amino acids. CDR3 region: CASSASSELPQETQYF. The covered CDR3 bases are TGCGCCAGCAGCGCCTCGTCCGAACTACCGCAGGAGACC.